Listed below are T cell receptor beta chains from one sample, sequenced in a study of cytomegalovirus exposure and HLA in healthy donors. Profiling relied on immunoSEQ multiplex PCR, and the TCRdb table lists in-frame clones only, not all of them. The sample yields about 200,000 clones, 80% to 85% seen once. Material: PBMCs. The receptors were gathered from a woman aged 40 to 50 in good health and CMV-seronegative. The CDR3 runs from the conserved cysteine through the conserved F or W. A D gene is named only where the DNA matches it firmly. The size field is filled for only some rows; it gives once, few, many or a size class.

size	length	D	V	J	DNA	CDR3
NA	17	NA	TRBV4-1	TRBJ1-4	TGCGCCAGCAGCCGAGGCCGGGACACGCGATGGAATGAAAAACTGTTTTTT	CASSRGRDTRWNEKLFF
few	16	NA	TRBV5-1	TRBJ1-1	TGCGCCAGCAGCTTCCGGGACTCCTCCATGAACACTGAAGCTTTCTTT	CASSFRDSSMNTEAFF
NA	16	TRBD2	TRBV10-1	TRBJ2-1	TGCGCCGCCTCAGGGGCTAGCGGGATCTTCCACAATGAGCAGTTCTTC	CAASGASGIFHNEQFF
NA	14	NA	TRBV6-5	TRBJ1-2	TGTGCCAGCGGCGGGGGGACGAACAAAGGAAGCTACACCTTC	CASGGGTNKGSYTF
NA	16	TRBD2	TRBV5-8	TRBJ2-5	TGTGCCAGCAGCTTGGTAACGGGAGGGTACCAAGAGACCCAGTACTTC	CASSLVTGGYQETQYF
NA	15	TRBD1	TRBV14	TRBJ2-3	TGTGCCAGCAGCCTTCAGACAGGGTTAAGAGATACGCAGTATTTT	CASSLQTGLRDTQYF
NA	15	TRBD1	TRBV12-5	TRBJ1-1	TGTGCTAGTGGTTTGAAGCACAGGGGGCGAACTGAAGCTTTCTTT	CASGLKHRGRTEAFF
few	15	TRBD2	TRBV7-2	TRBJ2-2	TGTGCCACCGCACGGAGGAGCGGGAGAACCGGGGAGCTGTTTTTT	CATARRSGRTGELFF
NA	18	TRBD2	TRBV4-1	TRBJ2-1	TGCGCCAGCAGCCGAGAACCGTTGCGGGAGGGCCCGTACAATGAGCAGTTCTTC	CASSREPLREGPYNEQFF
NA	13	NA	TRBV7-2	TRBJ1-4	TGTGCCAGCAGCGCAGGGGTAAGGGAAAAACTGTTTTTT	CASSAGVREKLFF
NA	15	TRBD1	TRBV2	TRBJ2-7	TGTGCCAGCAGGATCGACAGGGTAAGCTCCTACGAGCAGTACTTC	CASRIDRVSSYEQYF
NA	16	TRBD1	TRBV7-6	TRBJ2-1	TGTGCCAGCAGCTTAGGACGGGACAGTTTATACAATGAGCAGTTCTTC	CASSLGRDSLYNEQFF
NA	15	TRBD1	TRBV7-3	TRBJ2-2	TGTGCCAGCAGCTACTTTCAGGGGGCGCCCGGGGAGCTGTTTTTT	CASSYFQGAPGELFF
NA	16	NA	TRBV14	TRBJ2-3	TGTGCCAGCAGCCAATTTCGGAGAACTAGCACAGATACGCAGTATTTT	CASSQFRRTSTDTQYF
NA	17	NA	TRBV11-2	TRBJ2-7	TGTGCCAGCAGCTTGAACATTGATAGCAGGGGAAACTACGAGCAGTACTTC	CASSLNIDSRGNYEQYF
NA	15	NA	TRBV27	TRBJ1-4	TGTGCCAGCAGTCGACAGATTGCAACTAATGAAAAACTGTTTTTT	CASSRQIATNEKLFF
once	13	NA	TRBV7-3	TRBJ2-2	TGTGCCAGCAGCTTAATCCTAGCCGGGGAGCTGTTTTTT	CASSLILAGELFF
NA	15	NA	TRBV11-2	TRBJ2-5	TGTGCCAGCAGCTTCGGACAGAAGTACCAAGAGACCCAGTACTTC	CASSFGQKYQETQYF
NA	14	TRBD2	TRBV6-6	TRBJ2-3	TGTGCCAGCAGCTATGGGACTAGCGGTGATACGCAGTATTTT	CASSYGTSGDTQYF
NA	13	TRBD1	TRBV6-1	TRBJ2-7	TGTGCCAGCAGTGATCAACAGGGGGCCGAGCAGTACTTC	CASSDQQGAEQYF
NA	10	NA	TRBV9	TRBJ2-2	TGTGCCACATACACCGGGGAGCTGTTTTTT	CATYTGELFF